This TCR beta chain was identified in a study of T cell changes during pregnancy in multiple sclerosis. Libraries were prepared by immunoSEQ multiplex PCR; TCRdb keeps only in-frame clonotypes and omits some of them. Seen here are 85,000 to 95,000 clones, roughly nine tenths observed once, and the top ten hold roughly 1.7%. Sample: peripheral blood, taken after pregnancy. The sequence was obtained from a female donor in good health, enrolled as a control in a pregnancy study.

The CDR3 here is CASSSTFPGNTIYF. CDR3 DNA sequence: TGTGCCAGCAGCTCGACTTTTCCTGGAAACACCATATATTTT. The chain combines TRBV7-2 with TRBJ1-3; D unresolved. V dropped 4 bases and J dropped 2 bases, with 9 bases sitting between them. This CDR3 region has 14 residues. CDR1 is SGHTA, CDR2 FQGNSA, per germline. The full variable domain, completed using reference TRBV7-2 and TRBJ1-3, is GAGVSQSPSNKVTEKGKDVELRCDPISGHTALYWYRQSLGQGLEFLIYFQGNSAPDKSGLPSDRFSAERTGGSVSTLTIQRTQQEDSAVYLCASSSTFPGNTIYFGEGSWLTVV.